The rows below give T cell receptor beta chains drawn from one sample of a study of blood T cells in healthy people across ages. TCRdb re-called the 5' RACE reads through MiXCR, storing one row per CDR3 protein. Of some 890,000 distinct CDR3 sequences in the sample, approximately 32% were seen once. These sequences were also reported in another study, on T cells of mothers and their children.

Source material: blood. All receptors come from a woman between 40 and 55 years old in good health. Both conserved end residues are part of each CDR3. Each record gives: clone size, V gene, J gene, D gene, CDR3 length, CDR3 DNA, CDR3 protein. D genes are given only for firm matches. Some rows have no size entry. The others give once, few or many, or a class for an expanded clone.

clone_size: NA
v_call: TRBV5-1
j_call: TRBJ2-2
d_call: NA
cdr3_length: 15
cdr3_nt: TGCGCCAGCAGCTTGGCGGAAGCGCAGGTCGGGGAGCTGTTTTTT
cdr3_aa: CASSLAEAQVGELFF

clone_size: many
v_call: TRBV28
j_call: TRBJ2-7
d_call: NA
cdr3_length: 14
cdr3_nt: TGTGCCAGCAGTTTGGGGCAGGTGACTTACGAGCAGTACTTC
cdr3_aa: CASSLGQVTYEQYF

clone_size: NA
v_call: TRBV10-3
j_call: TRBJ1-1
d_call: NA
cdr3_length: 13
cdr3_nt: TGTGCCATCAGTGAGAGTATGAACACTGAAGCTTTCTTT
cdr3_aa: CAISESMNTEAFF

clone_size: many
v_call: TRBV27
j_call: TRBJ2-7
d_call: NA
cdr3_length: 13
cdr3_nt: TGTGCCAGCAGTTGGGCGGTCTCCTACGAGCAGTACTTC
cdr3_aa: CASSWAVSYEQYF

clone_size: NA
v_call: TRBV28
j_call: TRBJ1-2
d_call: NA
cdr3_length: 13
cdr3_nt: TGTGCCAGCAGTTTATCGCCTCCCACGACCTACACCTTC
cdr3_aa: CASSLSPPTTYTF

clone_size: many
v_call: TRBV29-1
j_call: TRBJ2-7
d_call: TRBD2
cdr3_length: 16
cdr3_nt: TGCAGCGTTGGAAATAGCGGGGGGCCCTGGATGGGGGAGCAGTACTTC
cdr3_aa: CSVGNSGGPWMGEQYF

clone_size: NA
v_call: TRBV12-3/TRBV12-4
j_call: TRBJ1-2
d_call: TRBD1
cdr3_length: 19
cdr3_nt: TGTGCCAGCAGTTTATCCGTTCGTGATGCAGGACAGGGATCCTATGGCTACACCTTC
cdr3_aa: CASSLSVRDAGQGSYGYTF

clone_size: few
v_call: TRBV7-2
j_call: TRBJ1-4
d_call: NA
cdr3_length: 15
cdr3_nt: TGTGCCAGCAGCCACGAAGGGGGGAGTCGTGAAAAACTGTTTTTT
cdr3_aa: CASSHEGGSREKLFF

clone_size: many
v_call: TRBV20-1
j_call: TRBJ1-5
d_call: NA
cdr3_length: 15
cdr3_nt: TGCAGTGCTAGAGATGGTTCGACTCCCAATCAGCCCCAGCATTTT
cdr3_aa: CSARDGSTPNQPQHF

clone_size: NA
v_call: TRBV6-1
j_call: TRBJ1-1
d_call: NA
cdr3_length: 13
cdr3_nt: TGTGCCTGCTACGACGGCCGGGGCACTGAAGCTTTCTTT
cdr3_aa: CACYDGRGTEAFF

clone_size: many
v_call: TRBV7-8
j_call: TRBJ2-7
d_call: NA
cdr3_length: 15
cdr3_nt: TGTGCCAGCAGCTCAATCGAACAGATAACCTACGAGCAGTACTTC
cdr3_aa: CASSSIEQITYEQYF

clone_size: NA
v_call: TRBV6-5
j_call: TRBJ2-3
d_call: NA
cdr3_length: 13
cdr3_nt: TGTGCCAGCAGCCGGGACCCAAAGGATACGCAGTATTTT
cdr3_aa: CASSRDPKDTQYF

clone_size: NA
v_call: TRBV27
j_call: TRBJ2-7
d_call: NA
cdr3_length: 14
cdr3_nt: TGTGCCAGCAGTACCGGACCAGCCTCCTACGAGCAGTACTTC
cdr3_aa: CASSTGPASYEQYF

clone_size: NA
v_call: TRBV29-1
j_call: TRBJ1-1
d_call: TRBD1
cdr3_length: 14
cdr3_nt: TGCAGCGCCACGCGACAGGGGATGAACACTGAAGCTTTCTTT
cdr3_aa: CSATRQGMNTEAFF

clone_size: NA
v_call: TRBV5-1
j_call: TRBJ2-1
d_call: NA
cdr3_length: 16
cdr3_nt: TGCGCCAGCAGCCCGGGGGTCGGGGGGCCGTACAATGAGCAGTTCTTC
cdr3_aa: CASSPGVGGPYNEQFF

clone_size: NA
v_call: TRBV7-8
j_call: TRBJ1-4
d_call: TRBD1
cdr3_length: 14
cdr3_nt: TGTGCCAGCAGGCCCGGGACAGGGTCTGAAAAACTGTTTTTT
cdr3_aa: CASRPGTGSEKLFF

clone_size: NA
v_call: TRBV12-3/TRBV12-4
j_call: TRBJ2-3
d_call: NA
cdr3_length: 15
cdr3_nt: TGTGCCAGCAGTAGTACAGGGCCGCGCACAGATACGCAGTATTTT
cdr3_aa: CASSSTGPRTDTQYF

clone_size: many
v_call: TRBV7-9
j_call: TRBJ1-4
d_call: TRBD1
cdr3_length: 15
cdr3_nt: TGTGCCAGCGGGTCCTGGACAGGGACAAATGAAAAACTGTTTTTT
cdr3_aa: CASGSWTGTNEKLFF

clone_size: NA
v_call: TRBV5-6
j_call: TRBJ2-7
d_call: NA
cdr3_length: 14
cdr3_nt: TGTGCCAGCAGCTTGGCAGGGACCTTCAACGAGCAGTACTTC
cdr3_aa: CASSLAGTFNEQYF

clone_size: few
v_call: TRBV7-9
j_call: TRBJ1-4
d_call: NA
cdr3_length: 14
cdr3_nt: TGTGCCAGCAGTCCGGTGGGTTCCGGTGAAAAACTGTTTTTT
cdr3_aa: CASSPVGSGEKLFF

clone_size: NA
v_call: TRBV6-2/TRBV6-3
j_call: TRBJ1-2
d_call: NA
cdr3_length: 15
cdr3_nt: TGTGCCAGCAGTTACTCGGGGACATCCCGGCAAGGCTACACCTTC
cdr3_aa: CASSYSGTSRQGYTF

clone_size: NA
v_call: TRBV7-8
j_call: TRBJ1-2
d_call: NA
cdr3_length: 15
cdr3_nt: TGTGCCAGCAGCCATAGGGCCTCGGCCAGCTATGGCTACACCTTC
cdr3_aa: CASSHRASASYGYTF

clone_size: few
v_call: TRBV9
j_call: TRBJ1-2
d_call: NA
cdr3_length: 18
cdr3_nt: TGTGCCAGCAGCGTCAAGCCAGGGTACAGGGTATTTTCTGATGGCTACACCTTC
cdr3_aa: CASSVKPGYRVFSDGYTF

clone_size: NA
v_call: TRBV20-1
j_call: TRBJ2-6
d_call: TRBD2
cdr3_length: 16
cdr3_nt: TGCAGTGCAGTAGCGGGGGGATTGTCTGGGGCCAACGTCCTGACTTTC
cdr3_aa: CSAVAGGLSGANVLTF

clone_size: many
v_call: TRBV12-3/TRBV12-4
j_call: TRBJ2-1
d_call: NA
cdr3_length: 11
cdr3_nt: TGTGCCAGCAGCGGCGAGAATATGCAGTTCTTC
cdr3_aa: CASSGENMQFF

clone_size: NA
v_call: TRBV28
j_call: TRBJ1-1
d_call: NA
cdr3_length: 14
cdr3_nt: TGTGCCAGCAAAATGGGGCATCGGGCGGCTGAAGCTTTCTTT
cdr3_aa: CASKMGHRAAEAFF

clone_size: NA
v_call: TRBV20-1
j_call: TRBJ1-4
d_call: NA
cdr3_length: 13
cdr3_nt: TGCAGTGCTAGCCTCGGTCATAATGAAAAACTGTTTTTT
cdr3_aa: CSASLGHNEKLFF

clone_size: NA
v_call: TRBV24-1
j_call: TRBJ2-5
d_call: TRBD1
cdr3_length: 15
cdr3_nt: TGTGCCACCAGTGACTGGGACAGAGAGCAAGAGACCCAGTACTTC
cdr3_aa: CATSDWDREQETQYF

clone_size: many
v_call: TRBV7-9
j_call: TRBJ2-7
d_call: TRBD2
cdr3_length: 13
cdr3_nt: TGTGCCAGCAGCCCCCCGGGGAGGGCCGAGCAGTACTTC
cdr3_aa: CASSPPGRAEQYF

clone_size: few
v_call: TRBV7-3
j_call: TRBJ2-7
d_call: NA
cdr3_length: 16
cdr3_nt: TGTGCCAGCACATGCCGTGTTGGGGGTGATCGATACGAGCAGTACTTC
cdr3_aa: CASTCRVGGDRYEQYF

clone_size: NA
v_call: TRBV10-3
j_call: TRBJ2-1
d_call: TRBD2
cdr3_length: 13
cdr3_nt: TGTGCCGTCAATGGCGGGGGCTACAATGAGCAGTTCTTC
cdr3_aa: CAVNGGGYNEQFF